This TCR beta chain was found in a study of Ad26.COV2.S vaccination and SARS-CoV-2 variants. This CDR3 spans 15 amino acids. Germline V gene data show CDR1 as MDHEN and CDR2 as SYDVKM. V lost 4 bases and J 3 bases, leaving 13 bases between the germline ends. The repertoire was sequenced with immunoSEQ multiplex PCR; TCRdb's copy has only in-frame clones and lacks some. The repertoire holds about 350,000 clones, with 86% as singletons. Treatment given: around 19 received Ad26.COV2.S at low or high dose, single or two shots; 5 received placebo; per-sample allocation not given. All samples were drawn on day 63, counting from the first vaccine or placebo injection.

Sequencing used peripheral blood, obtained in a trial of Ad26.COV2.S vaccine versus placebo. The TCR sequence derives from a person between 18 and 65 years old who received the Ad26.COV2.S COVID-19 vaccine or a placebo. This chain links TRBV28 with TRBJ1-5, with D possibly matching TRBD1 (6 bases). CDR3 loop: CASSSRGGFNQPQHF. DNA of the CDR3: TGTGCCAGCAGTTCCCGAGGGGGATTCAATCAGCCCCAGCATTTT.